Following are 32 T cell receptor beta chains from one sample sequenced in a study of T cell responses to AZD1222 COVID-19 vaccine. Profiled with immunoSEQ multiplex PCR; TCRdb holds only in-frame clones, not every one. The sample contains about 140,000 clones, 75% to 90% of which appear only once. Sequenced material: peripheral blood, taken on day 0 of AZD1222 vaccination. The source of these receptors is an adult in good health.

This CDR3 reads CASSQDEWRASTDTQYF. DNA of the CDR3: TGCGCCAGCAGCCAAGATGAGTGGCGGGCCAGCACAGATACGCAGTATTTT. V gene TRBV4-1 combines with J gene TRBJ2-3, with D perhaps TRBD2 (5 bases). The CDR3 loop spans 17 amino acids. The V gene's germline CDR1 is MGHRA and CDR2 YSYEKL. Trimming removed 0 bases from V and 0 bases from J, with 13 bases in between.

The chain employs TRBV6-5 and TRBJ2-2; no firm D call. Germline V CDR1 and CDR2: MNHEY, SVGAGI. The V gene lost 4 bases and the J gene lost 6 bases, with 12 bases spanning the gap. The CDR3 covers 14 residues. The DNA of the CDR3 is TGTGCCAGCAGTTCCCACAGCGCCGCCGGGGAGCTGTTTTTT. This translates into CASSSHSAAGELFF.

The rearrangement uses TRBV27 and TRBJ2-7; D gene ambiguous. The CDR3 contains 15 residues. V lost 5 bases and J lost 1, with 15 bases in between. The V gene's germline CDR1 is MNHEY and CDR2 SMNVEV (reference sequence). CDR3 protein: CASSPNGKISYEQYF. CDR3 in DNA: TGTGCCAGCAGTCCAAACGGCAAGATTTCCTACGAGCAGTACTTC.

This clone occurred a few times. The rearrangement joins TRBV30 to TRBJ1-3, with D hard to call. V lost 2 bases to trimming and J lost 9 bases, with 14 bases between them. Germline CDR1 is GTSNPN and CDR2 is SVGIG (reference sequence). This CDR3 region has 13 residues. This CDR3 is CAWSLADALTIYF. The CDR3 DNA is TGTGCCTGGAGTTTGGCCGACGCGCTCACCATATATTTT.

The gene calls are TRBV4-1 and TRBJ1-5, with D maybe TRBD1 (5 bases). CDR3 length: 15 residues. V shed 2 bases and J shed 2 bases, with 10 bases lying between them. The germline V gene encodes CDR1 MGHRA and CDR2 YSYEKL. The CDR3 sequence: CASSQNIGGNQPQHF. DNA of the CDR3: TGCGCCAGCAGCCAAAATATAGGGGGCAATCAGCCCCAGCATTTT.

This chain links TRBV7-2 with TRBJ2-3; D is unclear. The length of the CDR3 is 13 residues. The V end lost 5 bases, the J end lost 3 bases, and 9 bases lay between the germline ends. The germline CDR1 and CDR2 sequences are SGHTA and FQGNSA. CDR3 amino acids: CASSGRLTDTQYF. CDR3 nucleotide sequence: TGTGCCAGCAGCGGCCGACTGACAGATACGCAGTATTTT.

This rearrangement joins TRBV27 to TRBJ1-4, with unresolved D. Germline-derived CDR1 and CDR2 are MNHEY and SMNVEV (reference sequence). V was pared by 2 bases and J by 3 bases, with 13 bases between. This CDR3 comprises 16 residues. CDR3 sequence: CASSLDAEVANEKLFF. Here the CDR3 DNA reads TGTGCCAGCAGTTTAGACGCCGAGGTGGCTAATGAAAAACTGTTTTTT.

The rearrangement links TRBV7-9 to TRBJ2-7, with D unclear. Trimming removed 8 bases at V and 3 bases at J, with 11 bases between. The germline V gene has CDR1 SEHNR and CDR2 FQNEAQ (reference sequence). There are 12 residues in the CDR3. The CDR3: CASGARNYEQYF. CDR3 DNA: TGTGCCAGCGGAGCGCGGAACTACGAGCAGTACTTC.

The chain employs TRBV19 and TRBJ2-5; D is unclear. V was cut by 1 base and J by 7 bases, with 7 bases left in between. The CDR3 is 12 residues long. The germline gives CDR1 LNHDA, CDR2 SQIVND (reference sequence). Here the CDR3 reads CASSIVGGTQYF. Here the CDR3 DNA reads TGTGCCAGTAGTATAGTTGGCGGGACCCAGTACTTC.

The CDR3 region is CASGLVLGRKEVTEAFF. In nucleotides, the CDR3 is TGTGCTAGTGGTTTGGTACTAGGGCGAAAGGAGGTCACTGAAGCTTTCTTT. This chain joins TRBV12-5 and TRBJ1-1; D ambiguous. Germline CDR1 reads LGHNT; CDR2 reads FRNRAP. Trimming shortened V by 0 bases and J by 4 bases, and 18 bases separated the two germline ends. The CDR3 loop spans 17 amino acids.

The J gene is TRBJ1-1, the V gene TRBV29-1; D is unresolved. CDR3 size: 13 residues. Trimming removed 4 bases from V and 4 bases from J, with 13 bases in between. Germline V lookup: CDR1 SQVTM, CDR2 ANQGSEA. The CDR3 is CSVGLVGGTEAFF. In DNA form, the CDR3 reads TGCAGCGTTGGGTTGGTGGGAGGCACTGAAGCTTTCTTT.

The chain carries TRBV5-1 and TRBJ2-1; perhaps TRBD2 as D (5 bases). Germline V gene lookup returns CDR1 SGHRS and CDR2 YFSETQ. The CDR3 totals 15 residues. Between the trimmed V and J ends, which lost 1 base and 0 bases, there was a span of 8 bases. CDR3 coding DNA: TGCGCCAGCAGCTTGTATCGGGGCTCCTACAATGAGCAGTTCTTC. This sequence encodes CASSLYRGSYNEQFF.

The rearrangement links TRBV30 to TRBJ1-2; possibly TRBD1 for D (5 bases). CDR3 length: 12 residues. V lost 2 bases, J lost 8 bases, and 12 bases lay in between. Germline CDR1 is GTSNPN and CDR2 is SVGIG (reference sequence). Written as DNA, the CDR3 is TGTGCCTGGAGTACGGGGGTATCGGGCTACACCTTC. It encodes CAWSTGVSGYTF.

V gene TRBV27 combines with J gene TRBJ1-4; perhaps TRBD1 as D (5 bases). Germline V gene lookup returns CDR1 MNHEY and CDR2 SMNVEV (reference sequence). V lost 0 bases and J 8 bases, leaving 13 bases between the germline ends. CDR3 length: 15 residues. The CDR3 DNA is TGTGCCAGCAGTTTATCGGCGGGGGACTGGGAAAAACTGTTTTTT. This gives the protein CASSLSAGDWEKLFF.

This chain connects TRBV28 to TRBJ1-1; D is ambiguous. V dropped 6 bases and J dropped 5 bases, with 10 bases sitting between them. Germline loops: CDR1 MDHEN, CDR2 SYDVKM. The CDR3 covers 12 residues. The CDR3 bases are TGTGCCAGCAGGGGCCTGAGGACTGAAGCTTTCTTT. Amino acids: CASRGLRTEAFF. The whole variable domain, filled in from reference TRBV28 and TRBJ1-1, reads DVKVTQSSRYLVKRTGEKVFLECVQDMDHENMFWYRQDPGLGLRLIYFSYDVKMKEKGDIPEGYSVSREKKERFSLILESASTNQTSMYLCASRGLRTEAFFGQGTRLTVV.

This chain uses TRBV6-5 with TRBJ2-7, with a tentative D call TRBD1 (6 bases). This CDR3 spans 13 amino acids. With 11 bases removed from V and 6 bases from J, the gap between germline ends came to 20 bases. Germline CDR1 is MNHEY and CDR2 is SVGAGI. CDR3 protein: CAGEWTVSGEQYF. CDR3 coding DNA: TGTGCCGGGGAGTGGACAGTTTCCGGCGAGCAGTACTTC.

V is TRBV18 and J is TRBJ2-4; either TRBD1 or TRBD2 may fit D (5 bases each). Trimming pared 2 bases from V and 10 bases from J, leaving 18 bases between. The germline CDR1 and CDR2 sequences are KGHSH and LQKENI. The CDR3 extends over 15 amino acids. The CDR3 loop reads CASSPSGRDVGIQYF. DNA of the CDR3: TGTGCCAGCTCACCATCCGGACGGGACGTGGGGATTCAGTACTTC.

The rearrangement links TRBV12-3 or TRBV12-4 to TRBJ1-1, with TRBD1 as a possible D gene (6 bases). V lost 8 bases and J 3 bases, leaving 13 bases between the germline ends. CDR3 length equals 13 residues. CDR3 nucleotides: TGTGCCAGCCGCAGGGGTTTCGACACTGAAGCTTTCTTT. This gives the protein CASRRGFDTEAFF.

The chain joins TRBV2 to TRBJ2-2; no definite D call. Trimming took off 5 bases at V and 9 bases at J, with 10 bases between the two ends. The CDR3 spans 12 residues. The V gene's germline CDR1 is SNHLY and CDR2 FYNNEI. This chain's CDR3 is CASSRAARELFF. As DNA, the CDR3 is TGTGCCAGCAGTAGGGCCGCCAGGGAGCTGTTTTTT. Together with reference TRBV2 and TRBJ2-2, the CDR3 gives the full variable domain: EPEVTQTPSHQVTQMGQEVILRCVPISNHLYFYWYRQILGQKVEFLVSFYNNEISEKSEIFDDQFSVERPDGSNFTLKIRSTKLEDSAMYFCASSRAARELFFGEGSRLTVL.

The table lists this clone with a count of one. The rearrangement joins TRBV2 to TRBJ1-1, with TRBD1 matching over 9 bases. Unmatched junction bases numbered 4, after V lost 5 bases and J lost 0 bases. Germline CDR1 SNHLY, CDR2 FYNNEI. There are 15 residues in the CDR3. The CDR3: CASSLGQGVNTEAFF. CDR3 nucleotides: TGTGCCAGCAGTTTGGGACAGGGCGTGAACACTGAAGCTTTCTTT.

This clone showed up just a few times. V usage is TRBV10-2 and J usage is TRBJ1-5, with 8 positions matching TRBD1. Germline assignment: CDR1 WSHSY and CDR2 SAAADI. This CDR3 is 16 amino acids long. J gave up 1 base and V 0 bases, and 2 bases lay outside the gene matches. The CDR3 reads CASSESGTGSNQPQHF. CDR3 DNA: TGCGCCAGCAGTGAGTCAGGGACAGGCAGCAATCAGCCCCAGCATTTT.

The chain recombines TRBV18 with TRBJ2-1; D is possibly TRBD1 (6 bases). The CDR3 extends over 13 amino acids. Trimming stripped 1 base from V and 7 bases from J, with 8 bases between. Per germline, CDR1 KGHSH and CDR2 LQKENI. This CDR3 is CASSPHRDNEQFF. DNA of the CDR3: TGTGCCAGCTCACCACACAGGGATAATGAGCAGTTCTTC.

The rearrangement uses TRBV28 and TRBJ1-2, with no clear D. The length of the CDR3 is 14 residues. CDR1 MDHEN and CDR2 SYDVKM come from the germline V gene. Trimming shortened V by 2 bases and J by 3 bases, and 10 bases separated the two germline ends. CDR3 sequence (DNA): TGTGCCAGCAGTTTAAAGGCAAGGCACTATGGCTACACCTTC. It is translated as CASSLKARHYGYTF.

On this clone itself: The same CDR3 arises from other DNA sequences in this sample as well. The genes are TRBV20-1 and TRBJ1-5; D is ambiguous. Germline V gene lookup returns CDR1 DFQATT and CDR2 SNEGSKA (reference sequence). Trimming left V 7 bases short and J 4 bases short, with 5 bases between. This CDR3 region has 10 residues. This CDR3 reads CSVGNQPQHF. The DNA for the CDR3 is TGCAGTGTGGGAAATCAGCCCCAGCATTTT.

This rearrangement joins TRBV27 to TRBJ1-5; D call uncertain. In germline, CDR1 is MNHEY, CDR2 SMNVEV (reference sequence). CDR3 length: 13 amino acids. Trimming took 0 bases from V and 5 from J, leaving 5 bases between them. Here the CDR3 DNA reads TGTGCCAGCAGTTTATCCGGGGATCAGCCCCAGCATTTT. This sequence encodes CASSLSGDQPQHF.

The CDR3, as DNA: TGTGCCAGCTCACCCACAGGGAGGGACATTCAGTACTTC. It encodes CASSPTGRDIQYF. The rearrangement links TRBV18 to TRBJ2-4; maybe TRBD2 (7 bases). In germline, CDR1 is KGHSH, CDR2 LQKENI. This CDR3 region has 13 residues. V lost 3 bases, J lost 8 bases, and 11 bases lay in between.

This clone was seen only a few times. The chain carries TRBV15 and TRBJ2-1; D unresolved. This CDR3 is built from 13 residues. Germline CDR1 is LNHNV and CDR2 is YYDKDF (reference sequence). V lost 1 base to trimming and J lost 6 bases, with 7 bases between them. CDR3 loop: CATSRGAGNEQFF. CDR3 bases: TGTGCCACCAGCAGAGGGGCTGGCAATGAGCAGTTCTTC.

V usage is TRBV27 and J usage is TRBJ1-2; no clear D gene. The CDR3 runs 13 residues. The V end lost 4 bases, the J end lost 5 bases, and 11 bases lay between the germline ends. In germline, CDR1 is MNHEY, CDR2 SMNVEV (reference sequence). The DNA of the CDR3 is TGTGCCAGCAGTTCGGGGTGGTTGTATGGCTACACCTTC. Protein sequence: CASSSGWLYGYTF.

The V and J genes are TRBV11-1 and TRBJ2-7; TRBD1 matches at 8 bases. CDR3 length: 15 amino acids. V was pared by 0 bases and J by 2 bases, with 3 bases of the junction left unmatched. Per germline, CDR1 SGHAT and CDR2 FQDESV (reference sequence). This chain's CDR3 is CASSLATGETYEQYF. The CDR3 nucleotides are TGTGCCAGCAGCTTAGCGACAGGGGAAACCTACGAGCAGTACTTC.

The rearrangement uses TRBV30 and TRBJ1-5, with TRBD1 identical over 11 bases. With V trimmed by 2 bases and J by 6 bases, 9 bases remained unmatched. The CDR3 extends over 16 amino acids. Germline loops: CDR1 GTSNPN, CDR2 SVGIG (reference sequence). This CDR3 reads CAWSRSRTGGFQPQHF. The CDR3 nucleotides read TGTGCCTGGAGTAGATCCCGGACAGGGGGCTTTCAGCCCCAGCATTTT.

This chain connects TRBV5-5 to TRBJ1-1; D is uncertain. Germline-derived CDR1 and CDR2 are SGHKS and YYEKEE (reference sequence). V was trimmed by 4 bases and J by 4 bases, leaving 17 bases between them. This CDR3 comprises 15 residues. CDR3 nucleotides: TGTGCCAGCAGCAACGGGCCTCCTGAGAGCACTGAAGCTTTCTTT. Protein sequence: CASSNGPPESTEAFF. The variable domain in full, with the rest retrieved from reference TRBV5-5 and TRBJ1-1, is DAGVTQSPTHLIKTRGQQVTLRCSPISGHKSVSWYQQVLGQGPQFIFQYYEKEERGRGNFPDRFSARQFPNYSSELNVNALLLGDSALYLCASSNGPPESTEAFFGQGTRLTVV.

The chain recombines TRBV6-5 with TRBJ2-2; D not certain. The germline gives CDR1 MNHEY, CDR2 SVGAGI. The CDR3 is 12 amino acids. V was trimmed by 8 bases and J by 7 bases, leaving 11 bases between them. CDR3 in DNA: TGTGCCAGCGGATACGACAACGGGGAGCTGTTTTTT. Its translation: CASGYDNGELFF.